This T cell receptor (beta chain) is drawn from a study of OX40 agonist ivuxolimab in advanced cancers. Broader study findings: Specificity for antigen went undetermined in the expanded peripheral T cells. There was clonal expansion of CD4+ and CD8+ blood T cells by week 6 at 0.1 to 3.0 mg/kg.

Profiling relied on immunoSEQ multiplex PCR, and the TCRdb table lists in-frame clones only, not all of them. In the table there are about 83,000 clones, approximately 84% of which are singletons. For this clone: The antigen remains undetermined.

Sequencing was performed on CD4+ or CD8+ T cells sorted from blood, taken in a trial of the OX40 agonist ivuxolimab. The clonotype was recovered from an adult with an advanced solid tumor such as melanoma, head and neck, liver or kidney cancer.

CDR3 residues: CASSLRSSYNEQFF. The CDR3 nucleotides are TGTGCCAGCAGTCTTAGGTCCTCCTACAATGAGCAGTTCTTC. The gene calls are TRBV6-5 and TRBJ2-1, with D unresolved. Germline loops: CDR1 MNHEY, CDR2 SVGAGI. The CDR3 loop spans 14 amino acids. V was clipped by 5 bases and J by 0 bases, with 8 bases between them.